This note documents a single T cell receptor beta chain sequence. Its target is not known. The sample comes from a study of radiotherapy plus CTLA-4 blockade in lung cancer. As for the study in general: Objective responses were recorded in around 18% of patients, with disease control recorded in 25% to 40%.

Regarding the study as a whole: Blood saw expansion of tumor-derived TCR clones after radiotherapy plus ipilimumab. Reported findings show early blood T cell clone dynamics, with interferon-beta, best predicted response.

With ipilimumab providing CTLA-4 blockade, focal radiation was administered to patients who had chemo-refractory metastatic non-small-cell lung cancer. Profiling relied on immunoSEQ multiplex PCR, and the TCRdb table lists in-frame clones only, not all of them. Of about 45,000 clones in the sample, around 73% were seen once. J gave up 5 bases and V 3 bases, and 24 bases lay outside the gene matches. CDR1 WSHSY and CDR2 SAAADI come from the germline V gene. The CDR3 sequence is 20 residues long. The receptor was isolated from a human donor with non-small cell lung cancer who had a complete response to radiotherapy plus ipilimumab. The specimen comprised peripheral blood, sampled from a patient treated with radiotherapy plus ipilimumab. The chain joins TRBV10-2 to TRBJ2-7, with 8 bases aligning to TRBD1. The chain's CDR3 is CASSESLRGLLAPPNHEQYF. CDR3 in DNA: TGCGCCAGCAGTGAAAGCCTCAGGGGGCTATTAGCGCCACCGAACCACGAGCAGTACTTC.